Below, 13 T cell receptor beta chains from the same sample are listed, as sequenced in a study of T cell responses to AZD1222 COVID-19 vaccine (dated by TCRdb to the early 2020s). The sample's time point label, decoded: baseline before first vaccination. Preparation of the library involved the immunoSEQ multiplex PCR assay. The source is immuneACCESS, and TCRdb retained only in-frame sequences with V and J called. Part of the clones is not carried over; for the studies checked, unresolved V genes explain less than half of this, and the remainder is unexplained. The table for this sample lists some 130,000 clones; roughly nine tenths of them were counted only once. Of the sample, more than 3.5% falls within the top ten clones. The material sequenced was peripheral blood, taken on day 0 of AZD1222 vaccination. The receptors derive from an adult in good health.

The genes are TRBV9 and TRBJ1-2; 7 nucleotides line up with TRBD1. The CDR3 sequence is 15 residues long. Germline trimming cut 0 bases from V and 8 bases from J; bases unmatched to any gene: 10. Germline loops: CDR1 SGDLS, CDR2 YYNGEE. The CDR3 region is CASSVGVSTGQGYTF. In nucleotides, the CDR3 is TGTGCCAGCAGCGTAGGGGTCTCGACAGGGCAGGGCTACACCTTC. The full variable domain, in which reference TRBV9 and TRBJ1-2 provide the parts outside the CDR3, is DSGVTQTPKHLITATGQRVTLRCSPRSGDLSVYWYQQSLDQGLQFLIQYYNGEERAKGNILERFSAQQFPDLHSELNLSSLELGDSALYFCASSVGVSTGQGYTFGSGTRLTVV.

CDR3 in amino acids: CASSPLQGEGEQFF. CDR3 bases: TGTGCCAGCAGCCCACTACAGGGTGAGGGTGAGCAGTTCTTC. This chain links TRBV3-1 (or the pseudogene TRBV3-2) with TRBJ2-1; D possibly corresponds to TRBD1 (6 bases). CDR3 size: 14 residues. The germline V and J ends were trimmed by 4 bases and 9 bases, with 16 bases remaining between them. Germline V gives CDR1 LGHDT, CDR2 YNNKEL (reference sequence).

The V gene is TRBV28, the J gene TRBJ2-1; unclear D gene. CDR3 length: 15 residues. From germline, CDR1 is MDHEN and CDR2 SYDVKM. V was clipped by 10 bases and J by 2 bases, with 18 bases between them. CDR3 in amino acids: CATSRLRGPYNEQFF. The CDR3 nucleotides are TGTGCCACCAGCAGGCTACGCGGCCCCTACAATGAGCAGTTCTTC.

DNA of the CDR3: TGCAGCGTTGTATATGTTGGGAGTAGCACAGATACGCAGTATTTT. Its protein product is CSVVYVGSSTDTQYF. The rearrangement links TRBV29-1 to TRBJ2-3; tentative D call: TRBD2 (5 bases). V was shortened by 4 bases and J by 0 bases, with 14 bases between the two germline ends. This CDR3 is 15 amino acids long. CDR1 and CDR2 (germline): SQVTM, ANQGSEA.

The J gene is TRBJ1-1, the V gene TRBV28; 7 nucleotides match TRBD1. Germline V gene data show CDR1 as MDHEN and CDR2 as SYDVKM. Trimming removed 3 bases from V and 4 bases from J; junction bases left unmatched: 5. The CDR3 loop spans 14 amino acids. The CDR3 coding sequence is TGTGCCAGCAGTTTCGGACAGGCCACCACTGAAGCTTTCTTT. Encoded protein: CASSFGQATTEAFF.

This clone appeared once. The chain carries TRBV6-5 and TRBJ2-7; D remains ambiguous. V lost 7 bases to trimming and J lost 6 bases, with 19 bases between them. Germline values: CDR1 MNHEY, CDR2 SVGAGI. This CDR3 has 14 residues. The CDR3 sequence: CASKSLPSPSEQYF. CDR3 nucleotides: TGTGCCAGCAAATCCCTTCCGTCTCCTTCCGAGCAGTACTTC.

The rearrangement uses TRBV27 and TRBJ1-6; no firm D call. V was pared by 5 bases and J by 2 bases, with 13 bases between. The germline gives CDR1 MNHEY, CDR2 SMNVEV (reference sequence). The CDR3 runs to 16 residues. CDR3 amino acids: CASSAAGGAYNSPLHF. Written as DNA, the CDR3 is TGTGCCAGCAGTGCCGCCGGAGGTGCCTATAATTCACCCCTCCACTTT.

The chain employs TRBV18 and TRBJ2-1, with 13 bases fitting TRBD2. The germline V gene encodes CDR1 KGHSH and CDR2 LQKENI. The junction had 8 bases not matched to a gene; V was cut back by 3 bases and J by 9 bases. This CDR3 spans 16 amino acids. As DNA, the CDR3 is TGTGCCAGCTCACCGGCGGATGGACTAGCGGGAGTTGAGCAGTTCTTC. Residues: CASSPADGLAGVEQFF.

Here the CDR3 reads CASSLRTSGSDEQFF. The CDR3 nucleotides read TGTGCCAGCAGCTTGCGGACTAGCGGGAGCGATGAGCAGTTCTTC. V is TRBV5-4 and J is TRBJ2-1; TRBD2 aligns across 13 bases. Germline V gene lookup returns CDR1 SGHNT and CDR2 YYREEE (reference sequence). With V trimmed by 1 base and J by 8 bases, 3 bases remained unmatched. The CDR3 extends over 15 amino acids.

The chain links TRBV7-4 to TRBJ1-2; D is uncertain. Trimming left V 1 base short and J 0 bases short, with 9 bases between. This CDR3 has 15 amino acids. Germline V gene data show CDR1 as SGHVT and CDR2 as SQSDAQ. The chain's CDR3 is CASSLGLEANYGYTF. CDR3 DNA sequence: TGTGCCAGCAGCTTAGGGTTGGAAGCTAACTATGGCTACACCTTC.

The genes are TRBV11-3 and TRBJ2-3; D gene unclear. Trimming removed 3 bases at V and 4 bases at J, with 5 bases between. This CDR3 contains 12 residues. The V gene's germline CDR1 is SGHNT and CDR2 YENEEA. CDR3 DNA sequence: TGTGCCAGCAGCTTTCACTCAGATACGCAGTATTTT. Translating gives CASSFHSDTQYF.

The J gene is TRBJ1-4, the V gene TRBV7-9, with TRBD1 matching 8 bases. V lost 5 bases to trimming and J lost 8 bases; unmatched junction nucleotides: 10. Germline values: CDR1 SEHNR, CDR2 FQNEAQ (reference sequence). The CDR3 sequence is 15 residues long. As DNA, the CDR3 is TGTGCCAGCAGCCTGGAGGGACAGGTTAGCGAAAAACTGTTTTTT. Protein product: CASSLEGQVSEKLFF.

J is TRBJ2-5 and V is TRBV3-1 (or the pseudogene TRBV3-2), with a possible D match to TRBD2 (5 bases). Germline CDR1 is LGHDT and CDR2 is YNNKEL (reference sequence). V dropped 1 base and J dropped 5 bases, with 14 bases sitting between them. The CDR3 is made up of 15 amino acids. The CDR3 reads CASSQGEGSAETQYF. The CDR3, as DNA: TGTGCCAGCAGCCAAGGAGAGGGAAGTGCGGAGACCCAGTACTTC.